The next 10 T cell receptor beta chains were all read from a single sample in a study of T cell responses to AZD1222 COVID-19 vaccine. The table came from immunoSEQ multiplex PCR; TCRdb's copy has only in-frame clones and leaves some out. The sample carries some 150,000 clones, approximately 85% recorded once. The source was peripheral blood, collected on day 0 of MenACWY control vaccination. These receptors all come from an adult in good health.

Points on this clone: Other DNA variants within this sample encode the same CDR3. CDR3 residues: CASSVEAGGPTDTQYF. As DNA, the CDR3 is TGTGCCAGCAGCGTAGAAGCGGGGGGGCCGACAGATACGCAGTATTTT. The chain is built from TRBV9 and TRBJ2-3, with 10 bases fitting TRBD2. CDR1 and CDR2 from the germline V gene are SGDLS and YYNGEE. CDR3 length: 16 residues. Unmatched junction bases numbered 4, after V lost 0 bases and J lost 3 bases. The full variable domain, completed using reference TRBV9 and TRBJ2-3, is DSGVTQTPKHLITATGQRVTLRCSPRSGDLSVYWYQQSLDQGLQFLIQYYNGEERAKGNILERFSAQQFPDLHSELNLSSLELGDSALYFCASSVEAGGPTDTQYFGPGTRLTVL.

The chain is built from TRBV5-1 and TRBJ1-1; possibly TRBD1 for D (6 bases). Trimming cost V 3 bases and J 0 bases, with 12 bases left between them. The CDR3 spans 15 residues. Germline-derived CDR1 and CDR2 are SGHRS and YFSETQ. The CDR3 spells CASSSNTGMNTEAFF. The CDR3 DNA sequence: TGCGCCAGCAGCTCCAATACAGGGATGAACACTGAAGCTTTCTTT.

The chain carries TRBV7-9 and TRBJ2-7, with D possibly matching TRBD1 (7 bases). This CDR3 spans 14 amino acids. Germline CDR1 SEHNR, CDR2 FQNEAQ (reference sequence). The V end lost 1 base, the J end lost 6 bases, and 13 bases lay between the germline ends. The CDR3 coding sequence is TGTGCCAGCAGCTTAGACGGGGGACAGTTCGAGCAGTACTTC. It translates to CASSLDGGQFEQYF.

In DNA form, the CDR3 reads TGTGCCAGCAGTACGGACATTTACTATGGCTACACCTTC. Translation: CASSTDIYYGYTF. V usage is TRBV2 and J usage is TRBJ1-2, with a tentative D call TRBD1 (5 bases). Per germline, CDR1 SNHLY and CDR2 FYNNEI. The ends were cut back, 5 bases at V and 3 bases at J, with 10 bases in the middle. The CDR3 consists of 13 residues.

V gene TRBV3-1 (or the pseudogene TRBV3-2) combines with J gene TRBJ1-2; weak D call: TRBD1 (5 bases). This CDR3 contains 14 residues. The ends were cut back, 3 bases at V and 6 bases at J, with 14 bases in the middle. The V gene's germline CDR1 is LGHDT and CDR2 YNNKEL (reference sequence). The CDR3 bases are TGTGCCAGCAGCCAGCGGGGCCCGGGGCATGGCTACACCTTC. It translates to CASSQRGPGHGYTF.

The chain is built from TRBV19 and TRBJ1-2, with D unresolved. The ends were cut back, 7 bases at V and 4 bases at J, with 13 bases in the middle. Germline V gives CDR1 LNHDA, CDR2 SQIVND (reference sequence). This CDR3 has 13 amino acids. CDR3 DNA: TGTGCCAGTATGTCCGCCGACGGCTATGGCTACACCTTC. Protein product: CASMSADGYGYTF.

The chain uses TRBV2 and TRBJ2-1; 9 bases match TRBD2. The CDR3 covers 14 residues. The ends lost 8 bases at V and 7 bases at J; junction bases unmatched: 9. The germline CDR1 and CDR2 sequences are SNHLY and FYNNEI. In DNA form, the CDR3 reads TGTGCCAGCGACGGGGCTAGCGGGGCAAATGAGCAGTTCTTC. It translates to CASDGASGANEQFF.

As regards this clone: The same CDR3 also results from other DNA sequences found in this sample. CDR3 sequence (DNA): TGCGCCAGCAGCTTGGCAGGGAACACCGGGGAGCTGTTTTTT. It translates to CASSLAGNTGELFF. The genes are TRBV5-1 and TRBJ2-2; D remains unclear. V was clipped by 0 bases and J by 1 base, with 4 bases between them. The CDR3 totals 14 residues. The V gene's germline CDR1 is SGHRS and CDR2 YFSETQ.

The chain employs TRBV5-1 and TRBJ1-5, with TRBD1 identical over 8 bases. This CDR3 region has 16 residues. Germline V CDR1 and CDR2: SGHRS, YFSETQ. Germline trimming cut 4 bases from V and 3 bases from J; bases unmatched to any gene: 9. The CDR3 coding sequence is TGCGCCAGCAGCCCAGGGGGCAGGGGTGTCAATCAGCCCCAGCATTTT. This translates into CASSPGGRGVNQPQHF.

This clone was counted a few times. CDR3 nucleotides: TGTGCCAGTATACCCGGAACCTCACAGGGTAATTATGGCTACACCTTC. It specifies CASIPGTSQGNYGYTF. This chain connects TRBV10-3 to TRBJ1-2; a possible D gene is TRBD1 (6 bases). The CDR3 is 16 amino acids. V was cut by 10 bases and J by 5 bases, with 26 bases left in between. Germline values: CDR1 ENHRY, CDR2 SYGVKD.